The source of this T cell receptor beta chain is a study of cytomegalovirus exposure and HLA in healthy donors. The CDR3 extends over 11 amino acids. With 5 bases removed from V and 3 bases from J, the gap between germline ends came to 5 bases. Germline V gene lookup returns CDR1 SGHNT and CDR2 YENEEA. Regarding this clone: The antigen is unknown.

The study, taken as a whole, reports: The study put under 200 TCR beta chains on its list as cytomegalovirus-associated. Prediction of most subjects' HLA-A and HLA-B alleles by TCR beta sequences was reportedly accurate.

Primers: 60 Vbeta forward and 13 Jbeta reverse. Method: immunoSEQ multiplex PCR; TCRdb's copy keeps in-frame clones and lacks some. The repertoire consists of over 70,000 clones, with 75% to 85% occurring once and the leading ten covering 2% to 2.5%. The clonotype was recovered from a man aged 18 to 29 in good health and CMV-seronegative. The rearrangement uses TRBV11-3 and TRBJ2-7; D not certain. The specimen sequenced was PBMCs. The CDR3 bases are TGTGCCAGCAGCCACTACTACGAGCAGTACTTC. Its translation is CASSHYYEQYF.